Following are 32 T cell receptor beta chains from one sample sequenced in a study of cytomegalovirus exposure and HLA in healthy donors. It was with 60 Vbeta and 13 Jbeta primers that the PCR ran. Assay used: immunoSEQ multiplex PCR; TCRdb lists only in-frame clones, some missing. Altogether tens of thousands of clones are present, approximately 82% being singletons, with the ten largest covering 2.5% to 3.5%. The sample comprised PBMCs. These receptor sequences come from a man aged 50 or older in good health and CMV-seronegative.

This rearrangement joins TRBV5-5 to TRBJ2-5; the match to TRBD1 covers 8 bases. The junction had 9 bases not matched to a gene; V was cut back by 3 bases and J by 5 bases. Germline values: CDR1 SGHKS, CDR2 YYEKEE (reference sequence). The CDR3 loop spans 15 amino acids. The CDR3 DNA is TGTGCCAGCAGCTGGAGGCAGGGGGCCGGGGAGACCCAGTACTTC. This codes for CASSWRQGAGETQYF.

The chain couples TRBV21-1 to TRBJ2-1; TRBD2, the table's D call, was not compared with the DNA. TRBV21-1 has pseudogene status. The CDR3 consists of 13 residues. In DNA, the CDR3 is TGTGCCAGCAGCTCCCAATGCGGGGCAGAGCAGTTCTTC. Residues: CASSSQCGAEQFF.

The rearrangement joins TRBV10-2 to TRBJ2-4; a weak D match, TRBD2 (6 bases). From germline, CDR1 is WSHSY and CDR2 SAAADI. V lost 3 bases, J lost 4 bases, and 10 bases lay in between. This CDR3 has 14 amino acids. As DNA, the CDR3 is TGCGCCAGCAGTGATCCGGGGGTGAAAAACATTCAGTACTTC. It is translated as CASSDPGVKNIQYF.

A single count supports this clone. The chain has TRBV7-2 and TRBJ2-7; D remains ambiguous. V dropped 5 bases and J dropped 0 bases, with 8 bases sitting between them. The CDR3 is 13 amino acids. The germline V gene has CDR1 SGHTA and CDR2 FQGNSA. The CDR3 DNA is TGTGCCAGCAGCCAGCGCAGCTCCTACGAGCAGTACTTC. Residues: CASSQRSSYEQYF.

Of note for this clone: One end of the junction varies from germline; a read error may be responsible. The identical CDR3 is also encoded by other nucleotide sequences in the sample. The gene calls are TRBV19 and TRBJ2-1; 7 bases agree with TRBD2. The CDR3 runs to 14 residues. Germline V gives CDR1 LNHDA, CDR2 SQIVND (reference sequence). The CDR3 DNA follows: TGTGCTAGTAGTATGGGGGGGGTATACAATGAGCAGTTCTTC. It yields the protein CASSMGGVYNEQFF.

The chain has TRBV5-6 and TRBJ1-6; tentatively, D is TRBD1 (5 bases). Germline V gives CDR1 SGHDT, CDR2 YYEEEE. The CDR3 contains 15 residues. The V and J ends lost 1 base and 9 bases respectively, with 14 bases between them. The CDR3 DNA sequence: TGTGCCAGCAGCTTGTGGCCAGGGCAAATTTCACCCCTCCACTTT. This gives the protein CASSLWPGQISPLHF.

The rearrangement links TRBV6-5 to TRBJ1-2; maybe TRBD1 (5 bases). CDR1 MNHEY and CDR2 SVGAGI come from the germline V gene. The CDR3 runs 14 residues. The V and J ends lost 6 bases and 0 bases respectively, with 11 bases between them. CDR3 sequence: CASRRDGTNYGYTF. The CDR3 DNA is TGTGCCAGCAGGCGGGACGGCACTAACTATGGCTACACCTTC.

This chain joins TRBV5-4 and TRBJ2-5; TRBD2 matches at 13 bases. V trimming: 3 bases; J trimming: 7 bases; junction bases outside the gene matches: 6. This CDR3 contains 15 residues. Germline CDR1 is SGHNT and CDR2 is YYREEE (reference sequence). CDR3 amino acids: CASSSWTSGGGTQYF. DNA for the CDR3: TGTGCCAGCAGCTCCTGGACTAGCGGGGGTGGGACCCAGTACTTC.

This chain connects TRBV4-1 to TRBJ1-1; 12 bases line up with TRBD1. Per the germline V gene, CDR1 is MGHRA and CDR2 is YSYEKL. CDR3 length: 17 amino acids. V lost 0 bases and J lost 5; bases outside the gene matches: 7. CDR3 residues: CASSQDRGQGARTEAFF. CDR3 DNA sequence: TGCGCCAGCAGCCAAGATAGGGGACAGGGGGCCCGTACTGAAGCTTTCTTT.

The sample holds a few counts of this clone. V is TRBV20-1 and J is TRBJ2-5, with D possibly matching TRBD1 (5 bases). This CDR3 has 11 residues. Trimming removed 7 bases at V and 8 bases at J, with 14 bases between. From germline, CDR1 is DFQATT and CDR2 SNEGSKA (reference sequence). CDR3: CSVGAPGTQYF. The CDR3 DNA reads as TGCAGTGTAGGGGCCCCAGGAACCCAGTACTTC.

This clone occurred a few times. The chain carries TRBV4-3 and TRBJ2-1; TRBD2 aligns across 7 bases. V gave up 0 bases and J gave up 0 bases; unmatched junction bases: 2. The CDR3 covers 16 residues. Germline-derived CDR1 and CDR2 are LGHNA and YSLEER. The DNA for the CDR3 is TGCGCCAGCAGCCAAGATGAGCGGGGCTCCTACAATGAGCAGTTCTTC. Residues: CASSQDERGSYNEQFF.

This chain uses TRBV4-3 with TRBJ2-7, with 7 bases identical to TRBD1. From germline, CDR1 is LGHNA and CDR2 YSLEER. The CDR3 sequence is 20 residues long. The V and J ends lost 4 bases and 6 bases, in that order; junction bases with no gene match: 27. The CDR3 sequence is CASSRTPLRDSPFRSPEQYF. The CDR3 nucleotides read TGCGCCAGCAGCCGGACCCCACTCCGGGACAGCCCTTTCAGATCCCCCGAGCAGTACTTC.

The chain employs TRBV7-6 and TRBJ1-4, with unresolved D. Germline CDR1 and CDR2: SGHVS and FNYEAQ. V was shortened by 5 bases and J by 7 bases, with 17 bases between the two germline ends. The CDR3 runs 15 residues. The CDR3 DNA follows: TGTGCCAGCAGCCCCATGACCCGACGGGGTGAAAAACTGTTTTTT. Translating it yields CASSPMTRRGEKLFF.

The chain combines TRBV7-2 with TRBJ1-1, with D possibly being TRBD1 (5 bases). The CDR3 is 15 amino acids. CDR1 is SGHTA, CDR2 FQGNSA, per germline. The ends were cut back, 7 bases at V and 1 base at J, with 16 bases in the middle. The CDR3 DNA reads as TGTGCCAGCAACCTACTTTGGGGCGCGAACACTGAAGCTTTCTTT. Translation: CASNLLWGANTEAFF. Variable domain in full (rest from reference TRBV7-2 and TRBJ1-1): GAGVSQSPSNKVTEKGKDVELRCDPISGHTALYWYRQSLGQGLEFLIYFQGNSAPDKSGLPSDRFSAERTGGSVSTLTIQRTQQEDSAVYLCASNLLWGANTEAFFGQGTRLTVV.

The chain has TRBV29-1 and TRBJ2-5; 10 bases map to TRBD1. The CDR3 contains 14 residues. Germline CDR1 and CDR2: SQVTM and ANQGSEA. The V gene end was trimmed by 1 base and the J gene end by 6 bases; junction bases not matched to a gene: 5. CDR3 sequence reads: CSVEGDRGAQTQYF. CDR3 DNA sequence: TGCAGCGTTGAAGGGGACAGGGGCGCGCAGACCCAGTACTTC.

The chain carries TRBV4-1 and TRBJ1-1, with D maybe TRBD1 (6 bases). The CDR3 spans 15 residues. CDR1 and CDR2 from the germline V gene are MGHRA and YSYEKL. V lost 0 bases and J 0 bases, leaving 8 bases between the germline ends. CDR3 amino acids: CASSQDRGVNTEAFF. The DNA of the CDR3 is TGCGCCAGCAGCCAAGACAGGGGAGTGAACACTGAAGCTTTCTTT.

The chain employs TRBV7-9 and TRBJ2-5; D might be TRBD1 (6 bases). The CDR3 extends over 14 amino acids. Trimming took 0 bases from V and 3 from J, leaving 8 bases between them. Germline lookup yields CDR1 SEHNR and CDR2 FQNEAQ (reference sequence). DNA of the CDR3: TGTGCCAGCAGCTTAGCGAACAGGGAAGAGACCCAGTACTTC. Amino acids: CASSLANREETQYF.

This chain connects TRBV2 to TRBJ1-2, with 7 bases fitting TRBD1. Germline trimming cut 6 bases from V and 2 bases from J; bases unmatched to any gene: 6. CDR1 SNHLY and CDR2 FYNNEI come from the germline V gene. The CDR3 loop spans 14 amino acids. The CDR3, as DNA: TGTGCCAGCAGAAACAGGGGAGCAAACTATGGCTACACCTTC. Translation: CASRNRGANYGYTF.

The chain carries TRBV6-5 and TRBJ1-5, with D maybe TRBD1 (6 bases). Trimming left V 7 bases short and J 6 bases short, with 19 bases between. CDR1 MNHEY and CDR2 SVGAGI come from the germline V gene. The CDR3 has 15 amino acids. In DNA, the CDR3 is TGTGCCAGCACCCCGACTCCGGGGGGCGGTCAGCCCCAGCATTTT. It translates to CASTPTPGGGQPQHF.

The chain links TRBV2 to TRBJ2-7; D not certain. CDR1 and CDR2 (germline): SNHLY, FYNNEI. The CDR3 has 14 residues. V lost 3 bases and J lost 2, with 11 bases in between. The CDR3 loop reads CASSDSRLPYEQYF. The CDR3 nucleotides read TGTGCCAGCAGTGACAGCAGGCTCCCCTACGAGCAGTACTTC.

This sequence joins TRBV5-1 and TRBJ1-3; 9 nucleotides line up with TRBD1. The CDR3 runs 16 residues. CDR1 and CDR2 (germline): SGHRS, YFSETQ. V lost 5 bases and J lost 4; bases outside the gene matches: 10. The CDR3 coding sequence is TGCGCCAGCAGTCCTACCGGGACAGGGTTCGGAAACACCATATATTTT. It codes for CASSPTGTGFGNTIYF. Supplemented by reference TRBV5-1 and TRBJ1-3, the full variable domain reads KAGVTQTPRYLIKTRGQQVTLSCSPISGHRSVSWYQQTPGQGLQFLFEYFSETQRNKGNFPGRFSGRQFSNSRSEMNVSTLELGDSALYLCASSPTGTGFGNTIYFGEGSWLTVV.

The chain has TRBV9 and TRBJ1-6, with 8 bases that match TRBD1. In germline, CDR1 is SGDLS, CDR2 YYNGEE. With 4 bases clipped from V and 7 bases from J, the junction kept 7 bases outside the gene matches. The CDR3 is 15 amino acids. CDR3: CASSTEGQVNSPLHF. DNA of the CDR3: TGTGCCAGCAGCACAGAGGGACAGGTCAATTCACCCCTCCACTTT. Full variable domain (remainder filled in from reference TRBV9 and TRBJ1-6): DSGVTQTPKHLITATGQRVTLRCSPRSGDLSVYWYQQSLDQGLQFLIQYYNGEERAKGNILERFSAQQFPDLHSELNLSSLELGDSALYFCASSTEGQVNSPLHFGNGTRLTVT.

The chain carries TRBV5-4 and TRBJ2-1; tentatively, D is TRBD1 (6 bases). From germline, CDR1 is SGHNT and CDR2 YYREEE (reference sequence). V dropped 4 bases and J dropped 5 bases, with 22 bases sitting between them. The CDR3 has 17 amino acids. CDR3 residues: CASSPGGTKGTNNEQFF. DNA for the CDR3: TGTGCCAGCAGCCCTGGCGGCACCAAGGGGACAAACAATGAGCAGTTCTTC. The variable domain in full, with the rest retrieved from reference TRBV5-4 and TRBJ2-1, is ETGVTQSPTHLIKTRGQQVTLRCSSQSGHNTVSWYQQALGQGPQFIFQYYREEENGRGNFPPRFSGLQFPNYSSELNVNALELDDSALYLCASSPGGTKGTNNEQFFGPGTRLTVL.

The chain employs TRBV29-1 and TRBJ1-2; 10 bases are a match to TRBD1. Looked up from germline, CDR1 is SQVTM and CDR2 is ANQGSEA. Germline trimming cut 1 base from V and 6 bases from J; bases unmatched to any gene: 5. The CDR3 sequence is 14 residues long. The CDR3 DNA is TGCAGCGTTGAAGGGGGACAGGGGCACCATGGCTACACCTTC. Its protein is CSVEGGQGHHGYTF.

The gene calls are TRBV6-5 and TRBJ1-4, with 8 bases fitting TRBD1. Germline V gene sequence: CDR1 MNHEY, CDR2 SVGAGI. This CDR3 has 14 amino acids. With V trimmed by 4 bases and J by 5 bases, 3 bases remained unmatched. Written as DNA, the CDR3 is TGTGCCAGCAGTTTGACAGGGGTAAATGAAAAACTGTTTTTT. The encoded protein is CASSLTGVNEKLFF.

This chain links TRBV5-1 with TRBJ2-3; TRBD2 agrees at 7 bases. Germline trimming cut 2 bases from V and 4 bases from J; bases unmatched to any gene: 7. The length of the CDR3 is 15 residues. Looked up from germline, CDR1 is SGHRS and CDR2 is YFSETQ. Here the CDR3 reads CASSLFAGESDTQYF. The CDR3 nucleotides read TGCGCCAGCAGCTTATTTGCGGGGGAGTCAGATACGCAGTATTTT.

CDR3 coding DNA: TGTGCCAGCAGTTTAACAGGGGGCACTGAAGCTTTCTTT. Encoded protein: CASSLTGGTEAFF. This sequence joins TRBV5-4 and TRBJ1-1, with 8 bases matching TRBD1. Germline-derived CDR1 and CDR2 are SGHNT and YYREEE (reference sequence). This CDR3 contains 13 residues. V lost 5 bases and J lost 4; bases outside the gene matches: 4.

The chain uses TRBV7-6 and TRBJ1-1; 8 bases line up with TRBD1. V dropped 1 base and J dropped 1; count of bases not matched to a gene: 5. This CDR3 comprises 16 residues. Germline loops: CDR1 SGHVS, CDR2 FNYEAQ. CDR3 nucleotides: TGTGCCAGCAGCTTAGTCCAGGGGGCACCGAACACTGAAGCTTTCTTT. Encoded protein: CASSLVQGAPNTEAFF.

The chain employs TRBV6-6 and TRBJ1-1, with a possible D match to TRBD1 (5 bases). This CDR3 is 16 amino acids long. Germline CDR1 MNHNY, CDR2 SVGAGI (reference sequence). V lost 2 bases, J lost 1 base, and 14 bases lay in between. The CDR3 here is CASSYNRQRSNTEAFF. CDR3 in DNA: TGTGCCAGCAGTTACAACAGACAGAGATCGAACACTGAAGCTTTCTTT.

A single count supports this clone. In DNA form, the CDR3 reads TGTGCCAGCAGTTTTACGGACAGGAGAACAACTAATGAAAAACTGTTTTTT. Amino acids: CASSFTDRRTTNEKLFF. The chain has TRBV28 and TRBJ1-4; 7 nucleotides agree with TRBD1. There are 17 residues in the CDR3. The J segment lost 0 bases and the V segment lost 3 bases, leaving 7 bases of the junction unmatched. Germline-derived CDR1 and CDR2 are MDHEN and SYDVKM.

The V and J genes are TRBV5-1 and TRBJ2-2, with a weak D call TRBD1 (6 bases). Trimming cost V 6 bases and J 4 bases, with 13 bases left between them. Germline CDR1 and CDR2: SGHRS and YFSETQ. The CDR3 sequence is 14 residues long. As DNA, the CDR3 is TGCGCCAGCAACCCGGGACACCCCACCGGGGAGCTGTTTTTT. Translated: CASNPGHPTGELFF.

The J gene is TRBJ2-1, the V gene TRBV2; D may be TRBD1 (5 bases). CDR1 is SNHLY and CDR2 is FYNNEI in the germline V gene. The V end was cut by 2 bases, the J end by 6 bases, with 11 bases between. The CDR3 is made up of 14 amino acids. The CDR3 is CASSEWGSPNEQFF. CDR3 sequence (DNA): TGTGCCAGCAGTGAATGGGGCAGTCCCAATGAGCAGTTCTTC.